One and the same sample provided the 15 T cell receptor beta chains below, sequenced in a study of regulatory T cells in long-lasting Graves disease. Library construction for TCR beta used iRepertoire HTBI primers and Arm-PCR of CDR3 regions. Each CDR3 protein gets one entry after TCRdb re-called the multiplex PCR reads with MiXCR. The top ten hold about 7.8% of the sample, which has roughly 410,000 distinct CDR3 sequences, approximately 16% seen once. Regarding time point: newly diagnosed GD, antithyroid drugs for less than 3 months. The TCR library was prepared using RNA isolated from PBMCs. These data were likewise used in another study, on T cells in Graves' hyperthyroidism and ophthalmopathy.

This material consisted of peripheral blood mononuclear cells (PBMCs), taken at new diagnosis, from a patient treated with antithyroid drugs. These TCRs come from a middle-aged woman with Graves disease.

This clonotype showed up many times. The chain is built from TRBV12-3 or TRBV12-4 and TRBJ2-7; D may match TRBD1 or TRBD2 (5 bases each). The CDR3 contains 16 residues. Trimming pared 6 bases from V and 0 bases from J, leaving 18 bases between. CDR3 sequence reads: CASSPPGQEFSYEQYF. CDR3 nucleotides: TGTGCCAGCAGCCCTCCGGGGCAGGAGTTCTCCTACGAGCAGTACTTC.

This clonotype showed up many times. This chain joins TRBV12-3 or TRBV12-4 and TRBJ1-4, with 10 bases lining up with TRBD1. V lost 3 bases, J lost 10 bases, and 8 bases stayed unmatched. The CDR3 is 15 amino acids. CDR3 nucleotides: TGTGCCAGCAGTTTCTACGGGACAGGGGAAGGAAAACTGTTTTTT. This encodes CASSFYGTGEGKLFF.

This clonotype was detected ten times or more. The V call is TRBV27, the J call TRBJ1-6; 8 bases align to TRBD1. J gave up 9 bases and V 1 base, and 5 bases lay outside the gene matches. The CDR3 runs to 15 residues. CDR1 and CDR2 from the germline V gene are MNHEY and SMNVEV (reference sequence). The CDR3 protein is CASSLLAGGGSPLHF. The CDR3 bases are TGTGCCAGCAGTTTATTGGCAGGGGGCGGTTCACCCCTCCACTTT.

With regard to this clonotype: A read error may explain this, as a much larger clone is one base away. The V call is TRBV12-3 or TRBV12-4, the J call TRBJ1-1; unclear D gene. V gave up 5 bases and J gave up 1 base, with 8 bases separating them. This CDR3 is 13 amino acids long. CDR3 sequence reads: CASSPEWNTEAFF. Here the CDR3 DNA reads TGTGCCAGCAGTCCCGAGTGGAACACTGAAGCTTTCTTT.

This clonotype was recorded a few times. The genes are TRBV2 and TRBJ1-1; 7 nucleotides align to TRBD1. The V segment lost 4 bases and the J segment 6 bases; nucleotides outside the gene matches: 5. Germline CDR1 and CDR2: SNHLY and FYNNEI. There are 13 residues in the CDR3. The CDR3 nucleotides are TGTGCCAGCAGTGGACAGGGTCTATCTGAAGCTTTCTTT. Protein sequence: CASSGQGLSEAFF.

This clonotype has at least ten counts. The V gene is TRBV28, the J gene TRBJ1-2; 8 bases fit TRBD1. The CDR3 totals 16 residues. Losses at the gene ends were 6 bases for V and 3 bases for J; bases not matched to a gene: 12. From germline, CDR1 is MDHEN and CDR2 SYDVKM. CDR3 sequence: CASSRPTRGRHYGYTF. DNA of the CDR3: TGTGCCAGCAGCCGACCCACCAGGGGGCGCCACTATGGCTACACCTTC.

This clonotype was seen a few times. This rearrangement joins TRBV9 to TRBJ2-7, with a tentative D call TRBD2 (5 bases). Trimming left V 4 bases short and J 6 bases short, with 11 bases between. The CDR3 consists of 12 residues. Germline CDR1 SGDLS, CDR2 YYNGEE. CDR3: CASSQEAGEQYF. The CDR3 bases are TGTGCCAGCAGCCAGGAGGCGGGCGAGCAGTACTTC.

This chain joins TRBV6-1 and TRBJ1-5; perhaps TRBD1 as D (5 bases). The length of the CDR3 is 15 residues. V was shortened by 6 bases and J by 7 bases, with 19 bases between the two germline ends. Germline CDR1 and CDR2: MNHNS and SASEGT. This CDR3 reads CASSVHGGDGQPQHF. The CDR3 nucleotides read TGTGCCAGCAGCGTCCATGGGGGGGACGGGCAGCCCCAGCATTTT.

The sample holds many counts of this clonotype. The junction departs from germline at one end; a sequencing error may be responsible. This CDR3 reads CGVAGETQYF. The CDR3, as DNA: TGCGGCGTGGCGGGGGAGACCCAGTACTTC. V usage is TRBV29-1 and J usage is TRBJ2-5; weak D call: TRBD2 (6 bases). Germline V gene lookup returns CDR1 SQVTM and CDR2 ANQGSEA. The CDR3 extends over 10 amino acids.

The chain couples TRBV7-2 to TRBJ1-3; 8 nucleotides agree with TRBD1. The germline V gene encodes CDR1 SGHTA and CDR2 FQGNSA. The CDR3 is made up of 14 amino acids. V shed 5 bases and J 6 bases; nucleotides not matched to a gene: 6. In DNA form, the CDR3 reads TGTGCCAGCAGCCCGGCAGGGGGCGCAAACACCATATATTTT. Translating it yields CASSPAGGANTIYF.

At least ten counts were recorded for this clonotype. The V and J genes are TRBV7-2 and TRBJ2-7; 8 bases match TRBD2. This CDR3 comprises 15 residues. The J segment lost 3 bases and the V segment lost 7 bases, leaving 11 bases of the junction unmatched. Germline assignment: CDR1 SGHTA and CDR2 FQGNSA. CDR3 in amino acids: CASTVGSGSFYEQYF. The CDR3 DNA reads TGTGCCAGCACCGTCGGGAGCGGGAGTTTCTACGAGCAGTACTTC.

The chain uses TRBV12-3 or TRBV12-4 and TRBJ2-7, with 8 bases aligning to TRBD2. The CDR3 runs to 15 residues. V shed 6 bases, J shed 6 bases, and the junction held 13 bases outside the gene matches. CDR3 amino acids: CASSSPGLGSGEQYF. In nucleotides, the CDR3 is TGTGCCAGCAGCTCACCGGGACTAGGTTCTGGCGAGCAGTACTTC.

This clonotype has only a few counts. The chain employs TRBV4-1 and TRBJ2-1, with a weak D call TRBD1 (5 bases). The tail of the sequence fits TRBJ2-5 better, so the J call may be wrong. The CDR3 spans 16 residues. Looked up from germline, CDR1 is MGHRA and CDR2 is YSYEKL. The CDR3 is CASSQAVTALQETQYF. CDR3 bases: TGCGCCAGCAGCCAAGCAGTGACAGCCCTACAAGAGACCCAGTACTTC.

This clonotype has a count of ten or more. The DNA of the CDR3 is TGCGCCAGCAGCTTGGCAGGGGCGGGGGAGACCCAGTACTTC. Translation: CASSLAGAGETQYF. The chain combines TRBV5-1 with TRBJ2-5; D is possibly TRBD1 or TRBD2 (6 bases each). CDR3 length equals 14 residues. V lost 0 bases to trimming and J lost 5 bases, with 11 bases between them. The V gene's germline CDR1 is SGHRS and CDR2 YFSETQ.

For the CDR3, the DNA is TGCGCCAGCAGCCGAGACGGGGGCAATGAGCAGTTCTTC. Residues: CASSRDGGNEQFF. V gene TRBV4-1 combines with J gene TRBJ2-1; D possibly corresponds to TRBD2 (6 bases). Trimming pared 4 bases from V and 6 bases from J, leaving 10 bases between. CDR1 is MGHRA, CDR2 YSYEKL, per germline. The length of the CDR3 is 13 residues.